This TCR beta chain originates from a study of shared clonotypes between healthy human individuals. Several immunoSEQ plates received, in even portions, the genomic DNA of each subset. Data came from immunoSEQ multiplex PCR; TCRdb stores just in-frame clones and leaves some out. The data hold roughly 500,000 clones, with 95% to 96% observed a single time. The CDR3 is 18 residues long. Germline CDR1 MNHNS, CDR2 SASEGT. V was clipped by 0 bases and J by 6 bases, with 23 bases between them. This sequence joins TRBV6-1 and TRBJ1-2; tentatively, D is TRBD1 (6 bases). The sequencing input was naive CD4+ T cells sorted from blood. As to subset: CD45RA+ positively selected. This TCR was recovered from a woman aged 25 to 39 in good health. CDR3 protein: CASSEASRGAGTVNGYTF. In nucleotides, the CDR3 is TGTGCCAGCAGTGAAGCCTCCCGGGGGGCTGGGACCGTCAATGGCTACACCTTC.